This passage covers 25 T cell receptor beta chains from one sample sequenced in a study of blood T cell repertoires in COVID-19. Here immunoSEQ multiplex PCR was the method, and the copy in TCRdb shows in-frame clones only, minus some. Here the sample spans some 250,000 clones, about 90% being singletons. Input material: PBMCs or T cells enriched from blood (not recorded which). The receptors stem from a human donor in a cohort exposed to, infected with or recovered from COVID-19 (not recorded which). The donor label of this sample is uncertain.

CDR3 in amino acids: CASRGQNYGYTF. The DNA of the CDR3 is TGTGCCAGCAGGGGACAGAACTATGGCTACACCTTC. The chain recombines TRBV7-9 with TRBJ1-2; TRBD1 agrees at 7 bases. Trimming removed 6 bases from V and 2 bases from J; junction bases left unmatched: 0. Germline V gene data show CDR1 as SEHNR and CDR2 as FQNEAQ (reference sequence). The CDR3 runs 12 residues.

CDR3 sequence (DNA): TGTGCCATCAGTGCTATCGCCACGCAGCCCCAGCATTTT. Protein product: CAISAIATQPQHF. The gene calls are TRBV10-3 and TRBJ1-5; D gene ambiguous. This CDR3 is built from 13 residues. Trimming removed 4 bases at V and 7 bases at J, with 11 bases between. Germline V gene data show CDR1 as ENHRY and CDR2 as SYGVKD.

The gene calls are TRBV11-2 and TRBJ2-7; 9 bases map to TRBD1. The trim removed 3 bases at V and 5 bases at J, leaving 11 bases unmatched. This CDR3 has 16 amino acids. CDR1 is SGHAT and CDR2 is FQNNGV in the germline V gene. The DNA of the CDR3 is TGTGCCAGCAGCTTGGTTTTGGGACAGGGTTCCCACGAGCAGTACTTC. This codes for CASSLVLGQGSHEQYF.

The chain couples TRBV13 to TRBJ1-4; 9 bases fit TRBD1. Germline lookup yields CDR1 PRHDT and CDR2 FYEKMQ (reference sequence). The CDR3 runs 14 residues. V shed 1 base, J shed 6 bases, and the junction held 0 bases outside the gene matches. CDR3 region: CASSLDRGHEKLFF. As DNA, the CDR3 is TGTGCCAGCAGCTTAGACAGGGGGCATGAAAAACTGTTTTTT. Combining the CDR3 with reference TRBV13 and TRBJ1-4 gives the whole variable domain AAGVIQSPRHLIKEKRETATLKCYPIPRHDTVYWYQQGPGQDPQFLISFYEKMQSDKGSIPDRFSAQQFSDYHSELNMSSLELGDSALYFCASSLDRGHEKLFFGSGTQLSVL.

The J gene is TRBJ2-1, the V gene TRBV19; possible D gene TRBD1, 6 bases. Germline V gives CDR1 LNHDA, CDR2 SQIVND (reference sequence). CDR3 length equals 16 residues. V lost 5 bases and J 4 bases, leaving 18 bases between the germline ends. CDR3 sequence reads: CASSPGAYLPYNEQFF. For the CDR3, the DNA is TGTGCCAGTAGTCCAGGGGCCTACCTCCCATACAATGAGCAGTTCTTC.

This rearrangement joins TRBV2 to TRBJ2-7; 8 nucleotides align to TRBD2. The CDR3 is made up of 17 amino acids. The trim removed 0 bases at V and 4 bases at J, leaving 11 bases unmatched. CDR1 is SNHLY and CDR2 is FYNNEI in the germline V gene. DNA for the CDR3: TGTGCCAGCAGTGAAGCGCTGTCACTAGCGGCGAAGTACGAGCAGTACTTC. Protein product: CASSEALSLAAKYEQYF.

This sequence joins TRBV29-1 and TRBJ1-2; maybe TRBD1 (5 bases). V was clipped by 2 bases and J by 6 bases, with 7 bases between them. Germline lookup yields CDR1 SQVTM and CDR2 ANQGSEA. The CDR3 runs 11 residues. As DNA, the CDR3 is TGCAGCGTTGAAACAGGCAATGGCTACACCTTC. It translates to CSVETGNGYTF.

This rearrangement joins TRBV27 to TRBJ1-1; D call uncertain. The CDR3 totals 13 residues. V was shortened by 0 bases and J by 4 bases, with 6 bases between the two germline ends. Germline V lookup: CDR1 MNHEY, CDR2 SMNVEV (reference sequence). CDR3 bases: TGTGCCAGCAGTTTATCGGCGGGCACTGAAGCTTTCTTT. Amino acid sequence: CASSLSAGTEAFF.

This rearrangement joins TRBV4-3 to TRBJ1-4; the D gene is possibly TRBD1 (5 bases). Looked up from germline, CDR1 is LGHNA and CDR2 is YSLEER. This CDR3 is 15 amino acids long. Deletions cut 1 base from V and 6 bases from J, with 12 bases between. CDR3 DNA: TGCGCCAGCAGCCAAGGGAAGGGGAAATATGAAAAACTGTTTTTT. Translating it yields CASSQGKGKYEKLFF.

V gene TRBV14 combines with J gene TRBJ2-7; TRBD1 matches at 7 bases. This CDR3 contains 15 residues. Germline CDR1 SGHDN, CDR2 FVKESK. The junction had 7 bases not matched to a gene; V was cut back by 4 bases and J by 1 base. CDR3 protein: CASSPEPGQSYEQYF. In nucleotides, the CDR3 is TGTGCCAGCAGCCCCGAACCGGGACAGTCCTACGAGCAGTACTTC.

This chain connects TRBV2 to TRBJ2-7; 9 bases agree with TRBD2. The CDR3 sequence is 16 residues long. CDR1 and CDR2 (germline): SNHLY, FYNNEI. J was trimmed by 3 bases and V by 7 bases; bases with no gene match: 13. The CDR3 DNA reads TGTGCCAGCAAGGACCGGCCCCCGACTAGCGGCTACGAGCAGTACTTC. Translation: CASKDRPPTSGYEQYF.

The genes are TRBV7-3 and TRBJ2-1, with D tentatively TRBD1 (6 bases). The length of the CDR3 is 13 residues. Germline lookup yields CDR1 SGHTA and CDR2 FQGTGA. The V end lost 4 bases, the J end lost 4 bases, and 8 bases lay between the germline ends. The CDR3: CASSSTGYNEQFF. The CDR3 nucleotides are TGTGCCAGCAGCTCCACAGGGTACAATGAGCAGTTCTTC.

This chain's CDR3 is CASSLEAGVRSEQYF. CDR3 nucleotides: TGTGCCAGCAGCTTGGAGGCAGGGGTGCGTAGCGAGCAGTACTTC. The chain couples TRBV5-5 to TRBJ2-7; a possible D gene is TRBD1 (6 bases). This CDR3 is built from 15 residues. Germline CDR1 SGHKS, CDR2 YYEKEE (reference sequence). V lost 0 bases, J lost 6 bases, and 16 bases lay in between.

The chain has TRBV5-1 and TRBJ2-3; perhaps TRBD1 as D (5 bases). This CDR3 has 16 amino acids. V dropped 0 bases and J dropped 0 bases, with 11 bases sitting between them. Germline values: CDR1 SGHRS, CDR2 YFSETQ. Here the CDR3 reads CASSLGHTGSTDTQYF. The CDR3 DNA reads TGCGCCAGCAGCTTGGGGCACACAGGAAGCACAGATACGCAGTATTTT.

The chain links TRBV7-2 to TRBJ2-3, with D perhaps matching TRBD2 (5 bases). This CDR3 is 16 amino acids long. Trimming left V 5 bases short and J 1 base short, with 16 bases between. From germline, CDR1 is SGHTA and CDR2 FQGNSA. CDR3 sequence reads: CASSPGNSVGTDTQYF. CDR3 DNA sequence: TGTGCCAGCAGCCCGGGGAACTCCGTTGGCACAGATACGCAGTATTTT.

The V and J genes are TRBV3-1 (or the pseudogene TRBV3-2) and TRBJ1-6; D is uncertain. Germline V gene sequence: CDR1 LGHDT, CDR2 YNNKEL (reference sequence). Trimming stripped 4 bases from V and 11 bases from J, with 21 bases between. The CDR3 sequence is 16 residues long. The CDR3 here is CASSPEGRVGLPPLHF. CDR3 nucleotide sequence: TGTGCCAGCAGCCCCGAGGGCAGAGTTGGATTGCCACCCCTCCACTTT.

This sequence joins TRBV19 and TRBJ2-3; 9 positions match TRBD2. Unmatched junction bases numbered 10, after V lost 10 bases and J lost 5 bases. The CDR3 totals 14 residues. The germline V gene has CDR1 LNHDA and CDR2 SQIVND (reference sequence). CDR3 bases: TGTGCCATTCAGCGGGGGGCGGATAAAGATACGCAGTATTTT. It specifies CAIQRGADKDTQYF.

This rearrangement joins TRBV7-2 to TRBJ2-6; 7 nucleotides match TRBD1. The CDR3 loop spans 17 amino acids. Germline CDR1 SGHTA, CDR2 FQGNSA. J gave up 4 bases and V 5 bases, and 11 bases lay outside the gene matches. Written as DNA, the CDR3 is TGTGCCAGCAGCCCCACCCCGACAGGGACCGGGGCCAACGTCCTGACTTTC. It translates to CASSPTPTGTGANVLTF.

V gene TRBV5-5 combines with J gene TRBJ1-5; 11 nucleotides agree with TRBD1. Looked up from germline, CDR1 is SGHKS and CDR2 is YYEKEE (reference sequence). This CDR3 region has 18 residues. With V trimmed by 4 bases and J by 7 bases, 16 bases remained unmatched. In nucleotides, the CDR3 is TGTGCCAGCAGCCTGGGAGGATACCGGGACAGGGGGGGACAGCCCCAGCATTTT. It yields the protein CASSLGGYRDRGGQPQHF.

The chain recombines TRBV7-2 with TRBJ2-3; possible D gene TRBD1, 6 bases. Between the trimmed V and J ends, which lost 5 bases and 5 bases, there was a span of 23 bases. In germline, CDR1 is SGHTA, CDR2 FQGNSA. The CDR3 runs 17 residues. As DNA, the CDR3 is TGTGCCAGCAGCCAAAATCCAGGGGCCACGGTTGAAGATACGCAGTATTTT. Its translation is CASSQNPGATVEDTQYF.

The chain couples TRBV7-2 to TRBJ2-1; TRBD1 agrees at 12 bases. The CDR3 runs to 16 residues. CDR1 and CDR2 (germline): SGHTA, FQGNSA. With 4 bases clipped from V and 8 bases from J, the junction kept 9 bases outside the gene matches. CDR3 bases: TGTGCCAGCAGCTCGGCCGGGACAGGGGGCTTCTATGAGCAGTTCTTC. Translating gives CASSSAGTGGFYEQFF.

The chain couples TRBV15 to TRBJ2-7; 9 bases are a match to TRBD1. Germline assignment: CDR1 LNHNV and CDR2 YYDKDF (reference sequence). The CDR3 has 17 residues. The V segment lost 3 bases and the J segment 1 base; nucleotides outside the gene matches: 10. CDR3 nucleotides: TGTGCCACCAGCAGCGATATCGGGACAGGGAGGTCCTACGAGCAGTACTTC. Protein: CATSSDIGTGRSYEQYF.

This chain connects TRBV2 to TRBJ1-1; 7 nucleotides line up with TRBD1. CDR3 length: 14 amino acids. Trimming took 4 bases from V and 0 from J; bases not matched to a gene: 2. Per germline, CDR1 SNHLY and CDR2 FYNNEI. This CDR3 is CASSGTGLNTEAFF. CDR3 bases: TGTGCCAGCAGTGGGACAGGACTGAACACTGAAGCTTTCTTT.

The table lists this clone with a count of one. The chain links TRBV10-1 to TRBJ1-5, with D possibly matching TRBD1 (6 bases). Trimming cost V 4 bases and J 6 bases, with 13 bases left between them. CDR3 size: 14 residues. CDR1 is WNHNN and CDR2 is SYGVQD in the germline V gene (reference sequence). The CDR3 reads CASSGGGSGQPQHF. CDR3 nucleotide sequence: TGCGCCAGCAGTGGGGGGGGCTCAGGTCAGCCCCAGCATTTT.

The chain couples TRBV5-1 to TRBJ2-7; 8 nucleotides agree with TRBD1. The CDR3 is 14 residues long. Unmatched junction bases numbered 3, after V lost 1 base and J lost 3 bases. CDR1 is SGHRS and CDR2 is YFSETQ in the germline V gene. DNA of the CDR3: TGCGCCAGCAGCTTGAGACAGGGGTTCTACGAGCAGTACTTC. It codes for CASSLRQGFYEQYF.